Listed here are 17 T cell receptor beta chains from one sample, sequenced in a study of graft-versus-host responses after intestinal transplantation. For these receptors, no antigen is known. Measured with immunoSEQ multiplex PCR; TCRdb has only the in-frame clones, and not every one. The sample lists tens of thousands of clones; 91% were seen once. The source material was unstimulated CD8+ T cells sorted from spleen or lymph node cells, sampled before intestinal transplant. These receptor sequences come from a human donor who received an intestinal transplant.

V and J are TRBV4-1 and TRBJ2-3; 8 bases match TRBD2. Germline-derived CDR1 and CDR2 are MGHRA and YSYEKL. V dropped 4 bases and J dropped 5; count of bases not matched to a gene: 8. CDR3 size: 15 residues. The CDR3 region is CASSPGGLAGDTQYF. DNA for the CDR3: TGCGCCAGCAGCCCGGGTGGGCTAGCGGGAGATACGCAGTATTTT.

This chain joins TRBV5-1 and TRBJ2-1; 9 bases match TRBD2. Germline V gives CDR1 SGHRS, CDR2 YFSETQ. V gave up 5 bases and J gave up 5 bases; unmatched junction bases: 14. CDR3 length: 17 residues. CDR3 bases: TGCGCCAGCAGGGGAATTGCGGGAGGGTCCCCCCACAATGAGCAGTTCTTC. Amino acid sequence: CASRGIAGGSPHNEQFF.

The chain joins TRBV9 to TRBJ1-2; D is perhaps TRBD1 (5 bases). The germline gives CDR1 SGDLS, CDR2 YYNGEE. This CDR3 is 17 amino acids long. V was pared by 0 bases and J by 0 bases, with 15 bases between. CDR3 sequence reads: CASSVGGVGMANYGYTF. The CDR3 DNA reads as TGTGCCAGCAGCGTAGGGGGGGTTGGGATGGCTAACTATGGCTACACCTTC.

The count of this clone is one. The chain has TRBV11-2 and TRBJ2-7; 8 bases match TRBD2. The length of the CDR3 is 16 residues. The V segment lost 5 bases and the J segment 4 bases; nucleotides outside the gene matches: 13. Germline V CDR1 and CDR2: SGHAT, FQNNGV. The CDR3: CASSGYRVGLGYEQYF. The DNA for the CDR3 is TGTGCCAGCAGCGGCTACAGGGTGGGACTAGGATACGAGCAGTACTTC.

J is TRBJ1-1 and V is TRBV4-3; unclear D gene. Germline loops: CDR1 LGHNA, CDR2 YSLEER. The CDR3 is 15 amino acids. V lost 0 bases to trimming and J lost 1 base, with 9 bases between them. CDR3 sequence: CASSQDVPRNTEAFF. In DNA form, the CDR3 reads TGCGCCAGCAGCCAAGATGTGCCCAGGAACACTGAAGCTTTCTTT.

V gene TRBV28 combines with J gene TRBJ2-7; 12 bases align to TRBD2. V lost 5 bases to trimming and J lost 7 bases; unmatched junction nucleotides: 12. The CDR3 is 16 residues long. Germline assignment: CDR1 MDHEN and CDR2 SYDVKM. Here the CDR3 reads CASSPWTSGDPREQYF. The CDR3 nucleotides are TGTGCCAGCAGTCCATGGACTAGCGGGGACCCTAGGGAGCAGTACTTC.

This chain links TRBV9 with TRBJ2-7; 10 nucleotides align to TRBD1. The V segment lost 4 bases and the J segment 5 bases; nucleotides outside the gene matches: 9. Germline V lookup: CDR1 SGDLS, CDR2 YYNGEE. The CDR3 is 15 amino acids. The DNA for the CDR3 is TGTGCCAGCAGCTTAGCCACGACAGGGGGCGACGAGCAGTACTTC. Protein: CASSLATTGGDEQYF.

The chain couples TRBV19 to TRBJ1-2; a possible D gene is TRBD1 (6 bases). CDR1 is LNHDA, CDR2 SQIVND, per germline (reference sequence). This CDR3 contains 12 residues. V lost 9 bases and J lost 1, with 9 bases in between. Written as DNA, the CDR3 is TGTGCCAGCGGACAGATTAACTATGGCTACACCTTC. Residues: CASGQINYGYTF.

The rearrangement links TRBV19 to TRBJ1-1; no clear D gene. V was pared by 7 bases and J by 2 bases, with 8 bases between. CDR3 length: 12 amino acids. Looked up from germline, CDR1 is LNHDA and CDR2 is SQIVND (reference sequence). In DNA, the CDR3 is TGTGCCAGTAAGGCAGGAAACACTGAAGCTTTCTTT. Translating gives CASKAGNTEAFF.

This clone showed up just once. The chain uses TRBV7-9 and TRBJ2-7, with 9 bases identical to TRBD1. The germline V gene has CDR1 SEHNR and CDR2 FQNEAQ (reference sequence). The trim removed 5 bases at V and 4 bases at J, leaving 6 bases unmatched. This CDR3 contains 14 residues. As DNA, the CDR3 is TGTGCCAGCAGCAGCTGGACAGGGGAGTACGAGCAGTACTTC. It yields the protein CASSSWTGEYEQYF.

This rearrangement joins TRBV9 to TRBJ2-7; 10 positions agree with TRBD2. The J segment lost 5 bases and the V segment lost 0 bases, leaving 5 bases of the junction unmatched. This CDR3 comprises 15 residues. Germline CDR1 is SGDLS and CDR2 is YYNGEE. For the CDR3, the DNA is TGTGCCAGCAGCGTAGGGGCTAGCGGGAGAGACGAGCAGTACTTC. Residues: CASSVGASGRDEQYF.

The V gene is TRBV10-3, the J gene TRBJ2-1; a weak D match, TRBD1 (6 bases). Trimming took off 10 bases at V and 5 bases at J, with 18 bases between the two ends. Per germline, CDR1 ENHRY and CDR2 SYGVKD. The CDR3 runs to 14 residues. CDR3 bases: TGTGCCAACGGATTCCAGGGGCTCCACAATGAGCAGTTCTTC. Translating gives CANGFQGLHNEQFF.

Comments on this clone: Different DNA sequences within this sample yield the same CDR3. The rearrangement uses TRBV27 and TRBJ2-7; TRBD1 is a possible D gene (6 bases). V was shortened by 8 bases and J by 3 bases, with 8 bases between the two germline ends. Germline values: CDR1 MNHEY, CDR2 SMNVEV (reference sequence). There are 11 residues in the CDR3. CDR3 sequence reads: CASGGGYEQYF. As DNA, the CDR3 is TGTGCCAGCGGGGGCGGCTACGAGCAGTACTTC.

The chain has TRBV7-9 and TRBJ1-5; TRBD1 is a possible D gene (5 bases). The CDR3 spans 15 residues. The V end lost 1 base, the J end lost 2 bases, and 9 bases lay between the germline ends. Germline lookup yields CDR1 SEHNR and CDR2 FQNEAQ (reference sequence). The CDR3 here is CASSLGGEGNQPQHF. CDR3 DNA sequence: TGTGCCAGCAGCTTAGGAGGGGAGGGCAATCAGCCCCAGCATTTT.

This clone appeared once. This chain links TRBV5-8 with TRBJ2-1; TRBD2 agrees at 13 bases. The CDR3 sequence is 16 residues long. The germline V gene encodes CDR1 SGHTS and CDR2 YDEGEE. V shed 4 bases, J shed 5 bases, and the junction held 6 bases outside the gene matches. CDR3 protein: CASSLTGTSGNNEQFF. DNA of the CDR3: TGTGCCAGCAGCCTGACCGGGACTAGCGGGAACAATGAGCAGTTCTTC. The full variable domain, its missing parts supplied by reference TRBV5-8 and TRBJ2-1, is EAGVTQSPTHLIKTRGQQATLRCSPISGHTSVYWYQQALGLGLQFLLWYDEGEERNRGNFPPRFSGRQFPNYSSELNVNALELEDSALYLCASSLTGTSGNNEQFFGPGTRLTVL.

The CDR3 loop is CASSTAGRSGEQFF. The CDR3 coding sequence is TGTGCCAGCAGCACCGCGGGAAGATCCGGGGAGCAGTTCTTC. V gene TRBV7-2 combines with J gene TRBJ2-1, with D perhaps matching TRBD2 (6 bases). Germline V gives CDR1 SGHTA, CDR2 FQGNSA. Between the trimmed V and J ends, which lost 5 bases and 10 bases, there was a span of 18 bases. The CDR3 is 14 amino acids.

J is TRBJ1-2 and V is TRBV7-9, with a tentative D call TRBD1 (5 bases). CDR3 length: 12 residues. Germline V CDR1 and CDR2: SEHNR, FQNEAQ (reference sequence). V was pared by 1 base and J by 8 bases, with 8 bases between. CDR3 region: CASSLGQKGYTF. As DNA, the CDR3 is TGTGCCAGCAGCTTAGGACAGAAGGGCTACACCTTC.